This T cell receptor (beta chain) was identified in a study of cytomegalovirus exposure and HLA in healthy donors. This CDR3 comprises 15 residues. Germline CDR1 SEHNR, CDR2 FQNEAQ (reference sequence). Germline trimming cut 1 base from V and 4 bases from J; bases unmatched to any gene: 6. Study outcomes and limitations: Most TCRs appeared rarely, but some public TCRs recurred in many donors. In a later analysis, HLA-associated TCR beta chains were more clonally expanded than equally common others. In vitro experiments confirmed that a few CMV-associated chains were specific for CMV antigens.

As concerns this clone: Its antigen is currently unknown.

The primer mix had 60 Vbeta and 13 Jbeta primers. Sequenced by immunoSEQ multiplex PCR; TCRdb stores in-frame clones only, minus some. The sample includes roughly 140,000 clones, about 80% of them seen just once. The source of this sequence is an older woman in good health and CMV-seropositive. The sample consisted of PBMCs. V gene TRBV7-9 combines with J gene TRBJ2-7, with 8 bases aligning to TRBD1. CDR3 bases: TGTGCCAGCAGCTTAGGGGCAGGGGGCTTATACGAGCAGTACTTC. Encoded protein: CASSLGAGGLYEQYF.